This is a list of T cell receptor beta chains from one sample in a study of human T cells and chemical hapten exposure. Each CDR3 protein is one row after TCRdb ran MiXCR on the RACE reads. The sample contains around 380,000 distinct CDR3 sequences, around 5% of which appear only once. The sample was whole blood, taken in connection with sensitization to the hapten diphenylcyclopropenone (DPC). These receptors were taken from a woman aged 45-60 years with alopecia areata. Some clones in this sample may be carry-over from other donors' samples. CDR3s include the opening cysteine and the closing phenylalanine or tryptophan. A D gene is named only where the DNA matches it firmly. For some rows the clone size is stated as once, few or many, or as a class when expanded; others skip it.

size | J | D | V | CDR3 | DNA
. | TRBJ2-7 | TRBD2 | TRBV28 | CASNPLAGELGEQYF | TGTGCCAGCAACCCACTAGCGGGAGAACTGGGAGAGCAGTACTTC
many | TRBJ1-2 | . | TRBV12-3/TRBV12-4 | CASSFPGSYGYTF | TGTGCCAGCAGTTTCCCGGGAAGCTATGGCTACACCTTC
many | TRBJ1-6 | TRBD1 | TRBV11-2 | CASSPGQGAYSPLHF | TGTGCCAGCAGCCCCGGACAGGGCGCCTATTCACCCCTCCACTTT
few | TRBJ2-6 | . | TRBV27 | CASSLGSSAVSGANVLTF | TGTGCCAGCAGTTTAGGTTCTAGCGCCGTCTCTGGGGCCAACGTCCTGACTTTC
. | TRBJ2-2 | . | TRBV12-3/TRBV12-4 | CASSSRGLRDGGLFF | TGTGCCAGCAGTTCCCGAGGGCTCCGAGACGGGGGGCTGTTTTTT
many | TRBJ2-1 | . | TRBV7-2 | CASSLSPYNEQFF | TGTGCCAGCAGCTTATCCCCGTACAATGAGCAGTTCTTC
few | TRBJ2-5 | . | TRBV28 | CASSSGTLETQYF | TGTGCCAGCAGTTCCGGGACGTTAGAGACCCAGTACTTC
. | TRBJ2-1 | TRBD2 | TRBV5-1 | CASSLTTSGASYNEQFF | TGCGCCAGCAGCTTAACGACTAGCGGGGCCTCCTACAATGAGCAGTTCTTC
. | TRBJ1-1 | . | TRBV28 | CASSFLDRNTEAFF | TGTGCCAGCAGTTTCCTAGACAGGAACACTGAAGCTTTCTTT
. | TRBJ1-2 | . | TRBV28 | CASSLPPTLDGYTF | TGTGCCAGCAGTTTGCCCCCCACTCTCGATGGCTACACCTTC
once | TRBJ2-3 | . | TRBV24-1 | CATSDVTTSPDTQYF | TGTGCCACCAGTGATGTGACTACCTCCCCAGATACGCAGTATTTT
many | TRBJ2-1 | TRBD1 | TRBV7-6 | CASSLFDRGNEQFF | TGTGCCAGCAGCTTATTCGACAGGGGAAATGAGCAGTTCTTC
many | TRBJ1-3 | . | TRBV7-2 | CASSLLSTSGNTIYF | TGTGCCAGCAGCTTGCTGTCCACCTCTGGAAACACCATATATTTT
. | TRBJ1-1 | . | TRBV9 | CASSPPDRYTEAFF | TGTGCCAGCAGCCCCCCCGACAGATATACTGAAGCTTTCTTT
many | TRBJ2-7 | . | TRBV11-2 | CASSSVAGPYEQYF | TGTGCCAGCAGCTCCGTTGCAGGGCCCTACGAGCAGTACTTC
. | TRBJ2-3 | TRBD2 | TRBV3-1 | CASSQVRLAGVLTDTQYF | TGTGCCAGCAGCCAAGTTCGGCTAGCGGGAGTGTTAACAGATACGCAGTATTTT
. | TRBJ2-1 | TRBD2 | TRBV5-1 | CASSWSGAGLRDEQFF | TGCGCCAGCAGCTGGAGCGGGGCAGGTCTAAGGGATGAGCAGTTCTTC
many | TRBJ1-1 | . | TRBV12-3/TRBV12-4 | CASKLDRRGEAFF | TGTGCCAGCAAGCTAGACAGGCGGGGTGAAGCTTTCTTT
many | TRBJ2-2 | . | TRBV28 | CASSLLGELFF | TGTGCCAGCAGTCTTCTCGGGGAGCTGTTTTTT
many | TRBJ1-6 | TRBD1 | TRBV7-6 | CASSLAPSGQGYNSPLHF | TGTGCCAGCAGCTTAGCCCCGTCGGGACAGGGTTATAATTCACCCCTCCACTTT
many | TRBJ1-1 | . | TRBV24-1 | CATSDYTYTEAFF | TGTGCCACCAGTGATTACACTTACACTGAAGCTTTCTTT
many | TRBJ2-7 | . | TRBV20-1 | CFKGESYEQYF | TGTTTTAAGGGGGAATCCTACGAGCAGTACTTC
many | TRBJ2-3 | . | TRBV15 | CATSRGGVGLRDTQYF | TGTGCCACCAGCAGGGGTGGGGTAGGCCTGCGGGATACGCAGTATTTT
. | TRBJ1-5 | TRBD1 | TRBV7-9 | CASSGDREESQPQHF | TGTGCCAGCAGCGGTGACAGGGAAGAATCCCAGCCCCAGCATTTT
few | TRBJ1-1 | . | TRBV6-5 | CASRPDRSLQTEAFF | TGTGCCAGCAGACCCGACAGGTCGCTTCAAACTGAAGCTTTCTTT
. | TRBJ2-7 | . | TRBV29-1 | CSVAQGDYEQYF | TGCAGCGTTGCGCAGGGTGACTACGAGCAGTACTTC
many | TRBJ2-3 | . | TRBV12-3/TRBV12-4 | CATLGGTDTQYF | TGTGCCACCCTTGGGGGCACAGATACGCAGTATTTT
many | TRBJ1-6 | . | TRBV7-2 | CASSTGPEGPLHF | TGTGCCAGCAGCACAGGACCCGAGGGACCCCTCCACTTT
many | TRBJ2-3 | . | TRBV9 | CASSGEREDTQYF | TGTGCCAGCAGCGGGGAGAGGGAAGATACGCAGTATTTT
few | TRBJ2-7 | . | TRBV4-3 | CASSQDLGDISYEQYF | TGCGCCAGCAGCCAAGATTTAGGAGACATCTCCTACGAGCAGTACTTC
many | TRBJ1-1 | . | TRBV28 | CASSLIGTVNTEAFF | TGTGCCAGCAGTTTAATTGGTACAGTGAACACTGAAGCTTTCTTT
many | TRBJ2-5 | TRBD2 | TRBV5-1 | CASSTAILAGDFQETQYF | TGCGCCAGCAGCACGGCCATACTAGCGGGGGACTTCCAAGAGACCCAGTACTTC
few | TRBJ2-3 | TRBD2 | TRBV20-1 | CSANAAGRTDTQYF | TGCAGTGCTAACGCAGCGGGAAGGACAGATACGCAGTATTTT
many | TRBJ1-5 | TRBD1 | TRBV3-1 | CASSNNRGRQPQHF | TGTGCCAGCAGCAACAACAGGGGGCGTCAGCCCCAGCATTTT
many | TRBJ2-3 | . | TRBV6-5 | CASSYSGADTQYF | TGTGCCAGCAGTTATTCAGGAGCAGATACGCAGTATTTT
many | TRBJ1-1 | . | TRBV14 | CASSKYRHMNTEAFF | TGTGCCAGCAGCAAATACCGCCACATGAACACTGAAGCTTTCTTT
many | TRBJ1-2 | . | TRBV2 | CASAGSTNYGYTF | TGTGCCAGCGCAGGGAGTACTAACTATGGCTACACCTTC
many | TRBJ2-7 | TRBD1 | TRBV5-1 | CASSPEGQGLVSYEQYF | TGCGCCAGCAGCCCTGAAGGACAGGGCTTGGTCTCCTACGAGCAGTACTTC
. | TRBJ1-5 | . | TRBV30 | CAWGTEGNQPQHF | TGTGCCTGGGGGACGGAGGGAAATCAGCCCCAGCATTTT
many | TRBJ1-2 | . | TRBV30 | CAWSSSGTAINYGYTF | TGTGCCTGGAGCTCCTCCGGGACGGCGATTAACTATGGCTACACCTTC
few | TRBJ2-1 | TRBD1 | TRBV27 | CASRLGQGTYNEQFF | TGTGCCAGCCGTCTGGGACAGGGCACCTACAATGAGCAGTTCTTC
many | TRBJ2-1 | TRBD2 | TRBV28 | CASSSRREGLRLENEQFF | TGTGCCAGCTCATCCCGGCGGGAGGGCCTTCGTCTGGAAAATGAGCAGTTCTTC
many | TRBJ2-1 | . | TRBV7-2 | CASSSRYNEQFF | TGTGCCAGCAGCTCCCGTTACAATGAGCAGTTCTTC
. | TRBJ2-3 | . | TRBV6-5 | CASSYSTDTSTDTQYF | TGTGCCAGCAGTTACTCGACAGACACAAGCACAGATACGCAGTATTTT
many | TRBJ2-7 | . | TRBV28 | CASRRGLAYEQYF | TGTGCCAGCCGGCGCGGGCTCGCCTACGAGCAGTACTTC
few | TRBJ2-5 | . | TRBV14 | CASSQEISRETQYF | TGTGCCAGCAGCCAAGAAATCTCCCGGGAGACCCAGTACTTC
. | TRBJ1-1 | TRBD1 | TRBV12-3/TRBV12-4 | CASSLVPSGGTEAFF | TGTGCCAGCAGTTTAGTACCGTCAGGGGGGACTGAAGCTTTCTTT
few | TRBJ2-7 | TRBD1 | TRBV5-1 | CASSFSGGRYEQYF | TGCGCCAGCAGCTTCTCAGGGGGCCGGTACGAGCAGTACTTC
. | TRBJ1-2 | . | TRBV10-3 | CAIMAVDYGYTF | TGTGCCATCATGGCGGTAGACTATGGCTACACCTTC
many | TRBJ1-2 | TRBD1 | TRBV29-1 | CSVVFMQGAYGYTF | TGCAGCGTTGTTTTCATGCAGGGGGCATATGGCTACACCTTC
few | TRBJ1-1 | . | TRBV20-1 | CSARGASGKAFF | TGCAGTGCTAGGGGGGCTTCCGGGAAAGCTTTCTTT
few | TRBJ2-2 | . | TRBV20-1 | CSANPVGREGTGELFF | TGCAGTGCAAACCCGGTCGGGAGAGAGGGGACCGGGGAGCTGTTTTTT
many | TRBJ2-6 | TRBD2 | TRBV12-3/TRBV12-4 | CASSPRGGLRGANVLTF | TGTGCCAGCAGTCCCCGGGGAGGGCTCCGTGGGGCCAACGTCCTGACTTTC
. | TRBJ2-6 | . | TRBV5-1 | CASSLFGSSGANVLTF | TGCGCCAGCAGCTTGTTCGGCTCCTCTGGGGCCAACGTCCTGACTTTC
many | TRBJ2-2 | TRBD2 | TRBV4-3 | CASSQEGGRAGGELFF | TGCGCCAGCAGCCAAGAAGGCGGGAGGGCCGGCGGGGAGCTGTTTTTT
many | TRBJ2-1 | TRBD1 | TRBV28 | CASSSGQGVYNEQFF | TGTGCCAGCAGTTCGGGACAGGGGGTGTACAATGAGCAGTTCTTC
few | TRBJ1-2 | TRBD1 | TRBV7-9 | CASRGQGAWNYGYTF | TGTGCCAGCAGGGGACAGGGGGCCTGGAACTATGGCTACACCTTC
. | TRBJ2-7 | . | TRBV4-2 | CASSPGPRREQYF | TGTGCCAGCAGCCCAGGTCCTAGGCGCGAGCAGTACTTC
many | TRBJ2-3 | TRBD2 | TRBV7-2 | CASSLSILAGFTDTQYF | TGTGCCAGCAGCTTATCGATCCTAGCGGGGTTCACAGATACGCAGTATTTT